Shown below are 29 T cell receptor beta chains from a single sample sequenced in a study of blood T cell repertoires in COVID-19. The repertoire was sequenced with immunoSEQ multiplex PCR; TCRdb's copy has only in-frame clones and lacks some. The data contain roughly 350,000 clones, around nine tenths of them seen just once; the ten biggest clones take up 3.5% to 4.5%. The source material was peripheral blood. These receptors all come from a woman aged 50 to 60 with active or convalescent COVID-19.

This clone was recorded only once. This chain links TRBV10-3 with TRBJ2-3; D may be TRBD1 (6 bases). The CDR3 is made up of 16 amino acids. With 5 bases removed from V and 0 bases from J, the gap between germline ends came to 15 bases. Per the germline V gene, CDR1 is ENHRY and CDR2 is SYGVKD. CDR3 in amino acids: CAISRQVQASTDTQYF. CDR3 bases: TGTGCCATCAGTCGACAGGTTCAGGCGAGCACAGATACGCAGTATTTT.

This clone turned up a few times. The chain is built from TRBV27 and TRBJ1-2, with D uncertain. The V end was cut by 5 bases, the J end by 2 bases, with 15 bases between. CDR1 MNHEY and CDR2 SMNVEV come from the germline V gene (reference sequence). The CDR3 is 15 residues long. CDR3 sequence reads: CASSTRGGLNYGYTF. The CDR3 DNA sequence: TGTGCCAGCAGTACCCGGGGAGGGTTAAACTATGGCTACACCTTC.

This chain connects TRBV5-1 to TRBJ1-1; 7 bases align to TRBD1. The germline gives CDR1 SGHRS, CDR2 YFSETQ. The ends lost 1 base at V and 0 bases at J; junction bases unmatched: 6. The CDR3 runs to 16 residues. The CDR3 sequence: CASSLLSGQVNTEAFF. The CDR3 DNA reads TGCGCCAGCAGCTTGCTTTCCGGACAGGTGAACACTGAAGCTTTCTTT. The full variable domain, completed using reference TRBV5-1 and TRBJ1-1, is KAGVTQTPRYLIKTRGQQVTLSCSPISGHRSVSWYQQTPGQGLQFLFEYFSETQRNKGNFPGRFSGRQFSNSRSEMNVSTLELGDSALYLCASSLLSGQVNTEAFFGQGTRLTVV.

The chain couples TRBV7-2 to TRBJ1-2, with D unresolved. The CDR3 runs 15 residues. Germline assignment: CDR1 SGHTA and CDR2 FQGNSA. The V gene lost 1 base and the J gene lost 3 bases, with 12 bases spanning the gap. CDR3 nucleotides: TGTGCCAGCAGCTTAGTCTACGCCGGAGACTATGGCTACACCTTC. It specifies CASSLVYAGDYGYTF.

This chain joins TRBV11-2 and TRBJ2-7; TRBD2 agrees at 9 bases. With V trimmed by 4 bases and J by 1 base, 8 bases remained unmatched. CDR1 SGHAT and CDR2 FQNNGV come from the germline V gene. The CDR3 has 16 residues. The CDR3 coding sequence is TGTGCCAGCAGCTCCTCCTGGGCGGGGGGGTCCTACGAGCAGTACTTC. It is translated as CASSSSWAGGSYEQYF.

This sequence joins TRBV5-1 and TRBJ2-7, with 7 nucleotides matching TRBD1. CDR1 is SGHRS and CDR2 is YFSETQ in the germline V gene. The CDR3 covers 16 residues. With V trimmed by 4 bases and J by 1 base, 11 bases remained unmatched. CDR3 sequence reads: CASSPSRGQKSYEQYF. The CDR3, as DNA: TGCGCCAGCAGCCCTTCGAGGGGGCAGAAGTCCTACGAGCAGTACTTC.

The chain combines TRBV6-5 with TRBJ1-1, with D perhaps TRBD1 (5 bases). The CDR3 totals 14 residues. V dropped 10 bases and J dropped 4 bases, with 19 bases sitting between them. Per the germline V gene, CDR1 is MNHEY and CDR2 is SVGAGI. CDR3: CATGRSQGSTEAFF. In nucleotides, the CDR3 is TGTGCCACCGGAAGGTCGCAGGGTAGCACTGAAGCTTTCTTT.

CDR3 protein: CAISESSGGRTDTQYF. Written as DNA, the CDR3 is TGTGCCATCAGTGAGTCCTCAGGGGGCCGCACAGATACGCAGTATTTT. The chain links TRBV10-3 to TRBJ2-3, with 8 bases aligning to TRBD1. Germline lookup yields CDR1 ENHRY and CDR2 SYGVKD. The CDR3 is 16 residues long. The V gene end was trimmed by 0 bases and the J gene end by 1 base; junction bases not matched to a gene: 3.

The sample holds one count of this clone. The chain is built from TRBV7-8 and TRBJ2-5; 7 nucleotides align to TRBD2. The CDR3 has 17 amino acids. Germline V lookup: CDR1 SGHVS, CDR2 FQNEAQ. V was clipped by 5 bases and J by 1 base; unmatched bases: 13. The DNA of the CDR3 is TGTGCCAGCAGCCCAGTTGGGCGGGGGATCATCCAAGAGACCCAGTACTTC. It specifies CASSPVGRGIIQETQYF.

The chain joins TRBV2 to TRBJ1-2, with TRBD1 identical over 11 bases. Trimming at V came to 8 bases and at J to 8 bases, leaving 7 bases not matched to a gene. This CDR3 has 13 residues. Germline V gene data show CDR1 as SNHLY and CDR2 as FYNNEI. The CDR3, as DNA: TGTGCCAGCGGATTGGACAGGGGGCAGGGCTACACCTTC. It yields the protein CASGLDRGQGYTF.

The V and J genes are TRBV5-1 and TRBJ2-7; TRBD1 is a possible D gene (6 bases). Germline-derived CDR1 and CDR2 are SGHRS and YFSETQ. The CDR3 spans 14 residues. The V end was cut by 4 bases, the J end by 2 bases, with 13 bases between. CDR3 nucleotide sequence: TGCGCCAGCAGCCGTGCCGAGGGGGCCTACGAGCAGTACTTC. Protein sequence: CASSRAEGAYEQYF.

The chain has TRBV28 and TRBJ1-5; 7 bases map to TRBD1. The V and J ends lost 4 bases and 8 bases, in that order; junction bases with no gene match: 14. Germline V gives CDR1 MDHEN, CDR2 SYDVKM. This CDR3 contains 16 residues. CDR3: CASSSGSGGGREPQHF. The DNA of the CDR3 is TGTGCCAGCAGTTCCGGCAGTGGAGGGGGCAGAGAGCCCCAGCATTTT.

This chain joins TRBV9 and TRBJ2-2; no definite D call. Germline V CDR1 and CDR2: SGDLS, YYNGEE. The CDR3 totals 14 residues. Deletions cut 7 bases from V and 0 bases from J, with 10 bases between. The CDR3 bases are TGTGCCAGCGCCACTATCTCGAACACCGGGGAGCTGTTTTTT. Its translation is CASATISNTGELFF.

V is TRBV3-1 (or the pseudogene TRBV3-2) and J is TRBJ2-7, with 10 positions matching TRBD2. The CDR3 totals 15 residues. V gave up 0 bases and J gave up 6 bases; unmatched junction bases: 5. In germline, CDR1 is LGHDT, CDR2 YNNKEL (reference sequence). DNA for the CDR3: TGTGCCAGCAGCCAAGATCTCCTAGCGGGAGTCGAGCAGTACTTC. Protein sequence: CASSQDLLAGVEQYF.

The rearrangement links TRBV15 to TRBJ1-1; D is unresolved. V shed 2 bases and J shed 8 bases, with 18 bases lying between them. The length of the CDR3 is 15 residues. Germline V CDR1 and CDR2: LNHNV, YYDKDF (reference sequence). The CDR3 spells CATSRPGKRGPEAFF. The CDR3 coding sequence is TGTGCCACCAGCAGACCGGGTAAAAGAGGGCCCGAAGCTTTCTTT. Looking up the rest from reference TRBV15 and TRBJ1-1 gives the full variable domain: DAMVIQNPRYQVTQFGKPVTLSCSQTLNHNVMYWYQQKSSQAPKLLFHYYDKDFNNEADTPDNFQSRRPNTSFCFLDIRSPGLGDTAMYLCATSRPGKRGPEAFFGQGTRLTVV.

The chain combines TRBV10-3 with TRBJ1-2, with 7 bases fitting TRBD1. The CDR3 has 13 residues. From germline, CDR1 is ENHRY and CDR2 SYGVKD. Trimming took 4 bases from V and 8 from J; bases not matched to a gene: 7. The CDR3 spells CAISVLQGEGYTF. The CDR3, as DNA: TGTGCCATCAGTGTCTTGCAGGGGGAGGGCTACACCTTC.

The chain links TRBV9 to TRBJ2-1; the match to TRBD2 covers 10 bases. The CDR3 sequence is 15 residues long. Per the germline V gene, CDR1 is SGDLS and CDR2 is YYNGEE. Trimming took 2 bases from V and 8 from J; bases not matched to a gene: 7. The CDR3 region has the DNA TGTGCCAGCAGCGTCCTAGCGGGGGTTTCGGATGAGCAGTTCTTC. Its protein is CASSVLAGVSDEQFF.

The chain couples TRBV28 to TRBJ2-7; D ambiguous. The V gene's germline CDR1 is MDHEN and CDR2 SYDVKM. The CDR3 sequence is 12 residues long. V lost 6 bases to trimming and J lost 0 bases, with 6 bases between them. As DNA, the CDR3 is TGTGCCAGCAGCTTCTACTCCTACGAGCAGTACTTC. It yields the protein CASSFYSYEQYF.

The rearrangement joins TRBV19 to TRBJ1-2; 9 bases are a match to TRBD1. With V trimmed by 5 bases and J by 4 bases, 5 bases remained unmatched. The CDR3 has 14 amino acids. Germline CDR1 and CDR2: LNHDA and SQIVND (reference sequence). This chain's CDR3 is CASSQTGGLYGYTF. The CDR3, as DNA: TGTGCCAGTAGTCAAACAGGGGGCCTCTATGGCTACACCTTC.

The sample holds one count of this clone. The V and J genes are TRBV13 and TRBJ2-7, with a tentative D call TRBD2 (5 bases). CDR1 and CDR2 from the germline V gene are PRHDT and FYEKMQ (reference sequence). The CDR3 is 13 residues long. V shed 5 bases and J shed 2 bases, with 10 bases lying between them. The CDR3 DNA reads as TGTGCCAGCAGCAACGTCGGGGCCTACGAGCAGTACTTC. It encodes CASSNVGAYEQYF.

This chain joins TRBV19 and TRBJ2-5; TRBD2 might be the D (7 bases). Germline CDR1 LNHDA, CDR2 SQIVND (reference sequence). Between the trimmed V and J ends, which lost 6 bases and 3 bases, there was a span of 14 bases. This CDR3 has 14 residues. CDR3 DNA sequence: TGTGCCAGTAGCCGCAGGGGAGGGGAAGAGACCCAGTACTTC. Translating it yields CASSRRGGEETQYF.

Written as DNA, the CDR3 is TGTGCCAGCAGCTTGGGACTAGATGGGGAGCAGTACTTC. Protein sequence: CASSLGLDGEQYF. The chain combines TRBV5-6 with TRBJ2-7; possibly TRBD2 for D (6 bases). V was cut by 0 bases and J by 7 bases, with 11 bases left in between. CDR3 length equals 13 residues. From germline, CDR1 is SGHDT and CDR2 YYEEEE.

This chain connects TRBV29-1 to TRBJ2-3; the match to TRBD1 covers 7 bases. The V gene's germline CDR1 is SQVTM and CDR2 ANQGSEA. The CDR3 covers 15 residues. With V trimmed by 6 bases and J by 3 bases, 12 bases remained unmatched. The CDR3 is CSVPSNRGSTDTQYF. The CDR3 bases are TGCAGCGTCCCCTCGAACAGGGGTAGTACAGATACGCAGTATTTT.

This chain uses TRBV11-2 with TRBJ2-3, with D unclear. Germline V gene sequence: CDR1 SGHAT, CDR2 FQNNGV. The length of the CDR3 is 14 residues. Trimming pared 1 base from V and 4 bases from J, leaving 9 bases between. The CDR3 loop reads CASSLGQASDTQYF. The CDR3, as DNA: TGTGCCAGCAGCTTAGGCCAGGCTTCAGATACGCAGTATTTT.

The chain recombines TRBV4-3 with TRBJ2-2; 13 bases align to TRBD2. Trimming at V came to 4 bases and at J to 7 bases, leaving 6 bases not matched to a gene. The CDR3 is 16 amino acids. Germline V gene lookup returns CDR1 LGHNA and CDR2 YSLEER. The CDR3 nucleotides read TGCGCCAGCAGCCCGGTGGGACTAGCGGGACTCGGGGAGCTGTTTTTT. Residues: CASSPVGLAGLGELFF.

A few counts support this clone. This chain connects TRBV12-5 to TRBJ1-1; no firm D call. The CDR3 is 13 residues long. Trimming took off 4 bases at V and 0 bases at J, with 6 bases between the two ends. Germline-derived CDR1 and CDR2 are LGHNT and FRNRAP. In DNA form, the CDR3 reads TGTGCTAGTGGTTCCTCTATGAACACTGAAGCTTTCTTT. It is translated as CASGSSMNTEAFF.

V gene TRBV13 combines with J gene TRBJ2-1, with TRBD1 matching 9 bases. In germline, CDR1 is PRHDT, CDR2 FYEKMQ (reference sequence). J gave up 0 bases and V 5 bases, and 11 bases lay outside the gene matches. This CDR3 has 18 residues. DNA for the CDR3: TGTGCCAGCAGCAACCGGGACAGGGAGATGGCCTCCTACAATGAGCAGTTCTTC. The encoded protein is CASSNRDREMASYNEQFF.

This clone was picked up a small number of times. The chain's CDR3 is CSASGGTGYQPQHF. The CDR3, as DNA: TGCAGTGCTAGTGGCGGGACAGGGTATCAGCCCCAGCATTTT. The chain couples TRBV20-1 to TRBJ1-5, with 9 bases identical to TRBD1. This CDR3 is built from 14 residues. V dropped 3 bases and J dropped 5; count of bases not matched to a gene: 5. Germline-derived CDR1 and CDR2 are DFQATT and SNEGSKA (reference sequence).

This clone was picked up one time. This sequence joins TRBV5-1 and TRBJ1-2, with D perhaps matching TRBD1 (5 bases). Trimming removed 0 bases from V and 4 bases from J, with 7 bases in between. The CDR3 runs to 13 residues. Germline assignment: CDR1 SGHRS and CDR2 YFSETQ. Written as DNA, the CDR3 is TGCGCCAGCAGCTTGGCAGGGCCCTATGGCTACACCTTC. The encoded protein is CASSLAGPYGYTF.